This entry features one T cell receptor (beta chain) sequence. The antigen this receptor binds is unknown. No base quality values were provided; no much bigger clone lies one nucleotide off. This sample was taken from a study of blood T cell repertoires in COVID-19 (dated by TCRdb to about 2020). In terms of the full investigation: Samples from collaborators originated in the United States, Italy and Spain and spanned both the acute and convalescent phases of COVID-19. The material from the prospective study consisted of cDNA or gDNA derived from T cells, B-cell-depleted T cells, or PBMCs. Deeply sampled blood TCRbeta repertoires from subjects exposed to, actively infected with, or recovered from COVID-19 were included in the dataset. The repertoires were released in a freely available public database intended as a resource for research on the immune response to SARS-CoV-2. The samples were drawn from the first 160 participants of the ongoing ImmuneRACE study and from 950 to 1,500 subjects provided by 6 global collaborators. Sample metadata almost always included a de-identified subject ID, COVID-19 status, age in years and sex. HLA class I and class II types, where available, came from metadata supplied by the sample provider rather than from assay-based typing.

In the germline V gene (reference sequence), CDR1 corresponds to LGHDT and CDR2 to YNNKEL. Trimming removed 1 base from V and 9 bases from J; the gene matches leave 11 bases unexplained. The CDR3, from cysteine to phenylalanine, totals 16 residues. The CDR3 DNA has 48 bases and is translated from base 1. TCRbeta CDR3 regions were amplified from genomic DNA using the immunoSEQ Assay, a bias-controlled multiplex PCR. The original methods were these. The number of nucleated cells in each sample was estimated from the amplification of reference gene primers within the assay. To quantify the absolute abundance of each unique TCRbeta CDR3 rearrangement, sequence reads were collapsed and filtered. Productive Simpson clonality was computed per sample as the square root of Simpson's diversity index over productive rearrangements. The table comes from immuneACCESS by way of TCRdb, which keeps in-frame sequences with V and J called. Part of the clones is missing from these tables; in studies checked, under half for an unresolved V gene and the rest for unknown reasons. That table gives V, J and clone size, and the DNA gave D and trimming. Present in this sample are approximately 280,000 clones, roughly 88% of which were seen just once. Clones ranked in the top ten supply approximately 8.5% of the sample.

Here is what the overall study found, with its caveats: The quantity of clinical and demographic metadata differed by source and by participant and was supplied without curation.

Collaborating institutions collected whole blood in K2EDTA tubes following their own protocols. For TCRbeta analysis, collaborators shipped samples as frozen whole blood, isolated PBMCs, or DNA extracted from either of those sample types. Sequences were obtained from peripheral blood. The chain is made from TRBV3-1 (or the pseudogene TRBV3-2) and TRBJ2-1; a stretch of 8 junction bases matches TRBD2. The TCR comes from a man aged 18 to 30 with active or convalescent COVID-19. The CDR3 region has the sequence CASSQAPLAGPLEQFF. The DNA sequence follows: TGTGCCAGCAGCCAAGCCCCCCTAGCGGGCCCCCTTGAGCAGTTCTTC.